The 31 T cell receptor beta chains listed next were all sequenced from one sample in a study of radiotherapy plus CTLA-4 blockade in lung cancer. TCRdb's copy holds only in-frame clones and misses some; the assay was immunoSEQ multiplex PCR. This sample has approximately 100,000 clones, with more than 70% found just once. The sample in question was peripheral blood, obtained from a patient treated with radiotherapy plus ipilimumab. The source of these receptors is a human donor with non-small cell lung cancer that progressed on radiotherapy plus ipilimumab. Some clones in this sample may be carry-over from other donors' samples.

This clone was detected a few times. CDR3 nucleotides: TGTGCCAGCAGTTACGGGAGGGGGGCGGTCTACGAGCAGTACTTC. Encoded protein: CASSYGRGAVYEQYF. The chain joins TRBV6-5 to TRBJ2-7; weak D call: TRBD2 (7 bases). The ends were cut back, 2 bases at V and 3 bases at J, with 14 bases in the middle. CDR3 length: 15 amino acids. Germline-derived CDR1 and CDR2 are MNHEY and SVGAGI.

The rearrangement joins TRBV7-2 to TRBJ2-3; 9 bases are shared with TRBD1. CDR1 SGHTA and CDR2 FQGNSA come from the germline V gene. Losses at the gene ends were 6 bases for V and 4 bases for J; bases not matched to a gene: 8. This CDR3 is built from 15 residues. CDR3 residues: CASSFYRGQSDTQYF. The CDR3 nucleotides read TGTGCCAGCAGTTTTTACAGGGGGCAATCAGATACGCAGTATTTT.

The gene calls are TRBV12-5 and TRBJ2-3; no reliable D call. Germline CDR1 LGHNT, CDR2 FRNRAP. The CDR3 is 13 amino acids. V was clipped by 2 bases and J by 4 bases, with 7 bases between them. CDR3 residues: CASGLRLSDTQYF. The CDR3 nucleotides are TGTGCTAGTGGTTTGCGGCTTTCAGATACGCAGTATTTT.

The CDR3 DNA sequence: TGTGCCAGCAGCCCCGGCGGGACAGGTAATCAGCCCCAGCATTTT. It codes for CASSPGGTGNQPQHF. The rearrangement uses TRBV7-8 and TRBJ1-5, with 8 bases identical to TRBD1. Germline lookup yields CDR1 SGHVS and CDR2 FQNEAQ. J was trimmed by 4 bases and V by 5 bases; bases with no gene match: 7. The CDR3 length is 15 residues.

The CDR3 loop is CASSWQGGGYGYTF. DNA of the CDR3: TGTGCCAGCAGCTGGCAGGGGGGTGGGTATGGCTACACCTTC. This chain links TRBV7-2 with TRBJ1-2; 7 bases map to TRBD1. CDR1 is SGHTA, CDR2 FQGNSA, per germline. Trimming at V came to 4 bases and at J to 5 bases, leaving 7 bases not matched to a gene. CDR3 length equals 14 residues.

The CDR3 nucleotides read TGTGCCAGCAGTTATTCGCCGGGCAGCCAAGAGACCCAGTACTTC. This gives the protein CASSYSPGSQETQYF. The genes are TRBV6-5 and TRBJ2-5; no reliable D call. The V end was cut by 3 bases, the J end by 1 base, with 12 bases between. CDR1 is MNHEY, CDR2 SVGAGI, per germline. The CDR3 is made up of 15 amino acids.

The gene calls are TRBV7-9 and TRBJ2-7; TRBD2 matches at 10 bases. The CDR3 has 17 residues. Germline V gene lookup returns CDR1 SEHNR and CDR2 FQNEAQ (reference sequence). Losses at the gene ends were 5 bases for V and 4 bases for J; bases not matched to a gene: 14. The CDR3 region has the DNA TGTGCCAGCAGCCTCCAGGTTGGACTAGCGGAGTCATACGAGCAGTACTTC. Translation gives CASSLQVGLAESYEQYF.

V and J are TRBV2 and TRBJ1-3, with D unclear. Germline V gives CDR1 SNHLY, CDR2 FYNNEI. The germline V and J ends were trimmed by 3 bases and 3 bases, with 12 bases remaining between them. There are 15 residues in the CDR3. Written as DNA, the CDR3 is TGTGCCAGCAGTGAGGCGTCAGCCGGTGGAAACACCATATATTTT. Its protein is CASSEASAGGNTIYF.

This sequence joins TRBV28 and TRBJ2-7, with D possibly matching TRBD1 (6 bases). CDR1 and CDR2 (germline): MDHEN, SYDVKM. Trimming cost V 6 bases and J 2 bases, with 11 bases left between them. The CDR3 totals 13 residues. CDR3 DNA: TGTGCCAGCAGAAGACAGGAGCCCTACGAGCAGTACTTC. Protein: CASRRQEPYEQYF.

This chain links TRBV23-1 with TRBJ1-3; D is uncertain. TRBV23-1 is annotated as an ORF whose role is uncertain. V was cut by 0 bases and J by 2 bases, with 8 bases left in between. CDR3 length: 15 residues. The DNA of the CDR3 is TGCGCCAGCAGTCAATCGACTCAGACTGGAAACACCATATATTTT. It is translated as CASSQSTQTGNTIYF.

This clone was counted a single time. The rearrangement links TRBV5-1 to TRBJ1-1; D possibly corresponds to TRBD1 (6 bases). The germline V gene has CDR1 SGHRS and CDR2 YFSETQ. The CDR3 is 14 amino acids. Trimming cost V 4 bases and J 1 base, with 11 bases left between them. Here the CDR3 reads CASSGTTGNTEAFF. The CDR3 DNA sequence: TGCGCCAGCAGCGGGACAACAGGGAACACTGAAGCTTTCTTT.

The chain couples TRBV5-1 to TRBJ2-3; possibly TRBD2 for D (6 bases). The CDR3 runs to 15 residues. Trimming took 4 bases from V and 2 from J, leaving 14 bases between them. Germline CDR1 and CDR2: SGHRS and YFSETQ. CDR3 in amino acids: CASSHRDSFTDTQYF. The CDR3 DNA reads as TGCGCCAGCAGCCATCGGGACTCTTTCACAGATACGCAGTATTTT.

The chain is built from TRBV4-1 and TRBJ1-4; 10 positions agree with TRBD1. The J segment lost 5 bases and the V segment lost 4 bases, leaving 7 bases of the junction unmatched. CDR1 is MGHRA and CDR2 is YSYEKL in the germline V gene. CDR3 size: 16 residues. CDR3 sequence: CASSLRQGAPNEKLFF. The DNA of the CDR3 is TGCGCCAGCAGCCTTCGACAGGGGGCTCCCAATGAAAAACTGTTTTTT.

This sequence joins TRBV12-5 and TRBJ1-1, with 9 bases aligning to TRBD1. Trimming cost V 0 bases and J 4 bases; bases outside gene matches: 12. The length of the CDR3 is 18 residues. CDR1 is LGHNT, CDR2 FRNRAP, per germline. As DNA, the CDR3 is TGTGCTAGTGGTTTGGTACGTGGGGACAGGGTCAGTATCACTGAAGCTTTCTTT. It translates to CASGLVRGDRVSITEAFF.

The gene calls are TRBV15 and TRBJ1-2, with D maybe TRBD1 (5 bases). The CDR3 contains 15 residues. V was clipped by 0 bases and J by 3 bases, with 11 bases between them. Germline V gives CDR1 LNHNV, CDR2 YYDKDF (reference sequence). The CDR3: CATSRESDSYYGYTF. In nucleotides, the CDR3 is TGTGCCACCAGCAGAGAGTCCGACAGCTACTATGGCTACACCTTC.

As for this clone: A junction end diverges from the germline sequence, so it may reflect a read error. The chain combines TRBV7-9 with TRBJ2-7; either TRBD1 or TRBD2 may supply D (6 bases each). This CDR3 has 12 amino acids. CDR1 and CDR2 (germline): SEHNR, FQNEAQ (reference sequence). The CDR3 coding sequence is TGTGCCAGCACCTTTACTGAACAGGGACTTTCCTTC. Protein sequence: CASTFTEQGLSF.

V is TRBV5-1 and J is TRBJ1-5, with D possibly TRBD1 on 6 matching bases. V was cut by 4 bases and J by 2 bases, with 19 bases left in between. In germline, CDR1 is SGHRS, CDR2 YFSETQ. The CDR3 is 17 amino acids. In nucleotides, the CDR3 is TGCGCCAGCAGCGTGACAGGTCTTGAGGTTGGCAATCAGCCCCAGCATTTT. It translates to CASSVTGLEVGNQPQHF.

V is TRBV5-1 and J is TRBJ1-3, with D unresolved. Germline-derived CDR1 and CDR2 are SGHRS and YFSETQ. The CDR3 is made up of 16 amino acids. V lost 2 bases and J lost 0, with 12 bases in between. CDR3 protein: CASSFNTPSSGNTIYF. The CDR3, as DNA: TGCGCCAGCAGCTTCAATACACCGAGCTCTGGAAACACCATATATTTT.

As concerns this clone: At one boundary the junction diverges from the germline segment, which might be a read error. The J gene is TRBJ2-5, the V gene TRBV18; possibly TRBD1 or TRBD2 for D (5 bases each). The CDR3 sequence is 14 residues long. Per germline, CDR1 KGHSH and CDR2 LQKENI. CDR3 residues: CASSAPGTLETQYF. For the CDR3, the DNA is TGTGCCAGCTCAGCACCAGGGACGCTTGAGACCCAGTACTTC.

With regard to this clone: The CDR3 ends on some other residue instead of the conserved phenylalanine or tryptophan, so this is likely a read error. No DNA is shown, since the ends of the CDR3 on it are uncertain; the CDR3 is the one TCRdb lists. This sequence joins TRBV25-1 and TRBJ1-1. Inclusive of both ends, the CDR3 amounts to 11 amino acids. From germline, CDR1 is MGHDK and CDR2 SYGVNS. The CDR3 is CASSESIGLAY.

The gene calls are TRBV7-2 and TRBJ2-3; D may be TRBD1 (6 bases). CDR1 and CDR2 (germline): SGHTA, FQGNSA. Trimming took off 5 bases at V and 14 bases at J, with 26 bases between the two ends. The CDR3 sequence is 15 residues long. This CDR3 is CASSKGGPPGASMYF. CDR3 in DNA: TGTGCCAGCAGCAAAGGGGGACCCCCTGGGGCGAGCATGTATTTT.

The chain employs TRBV5-1 and TRBJ2-7; 9 bases fit TRBD1. V was clipped by 3 bases and J by 3 bases; unmatched bases: 7. The CDR3 totals 15 residues. Germline V gene sequence: CDR1 SGHRS, CDR2 YFSETQ. CDR3 loop: CASSSSGTGFYEQYF. The CDR3 region has the DNA TGCGCCAGCAGCTCCTCCGGGACAGGGTTCTACGAGCAGTACTTC.

The chain employs TRBV9 and TRBJ1-2; a weak D match, TRBD1 (5 bases). Trimming took 4 bases from V and 2 from J, leaving 15 bases between them. The CDR3 runs to 15 residues. Germline loops: CDR1 SGDLS, CDR2 YYNGEE. The CDR3: CASSPTSRGNYGYTF. The DNA for the CDR3 is TGTGCCAGCAGCCCCACGTCCCGGGGCAACTATGGCTACACCTTC.

The rearrangement uses TRBV5-4 and TRBJ2-1; a weak D match, TRBD2 (6 bases). The V end was cut by 1 base, the J end by 7 bases, with 12 bases between. The CDR3 extends over 14 amino acids. Looked up from germline, CDR1 is SGHNT and CDR2 is YYREEE (reference sequence). The CDR3 spells CASSLLWTTNEQFF. The DNA of the CDR3 is TGTGCCAGCAGCTTGCTGTGGACTACAAATGAGCAGTTCTTC.

J is TRBJ2-1 and V is TRBV6-6; 7 positions agree with TRBD2. CDR1 MNHNY and CDR2 SVGAGI come from the germline V gene (reference sequence). V lost 7 bases and J lost 3; bases outside the gene matches: 9. The CDR3 is 15 residues long. The CDR3 region is CASMPQRGLYNEQFF. The DNA for the CDR3 is TGTGCCAGCATGCCTCAGCGGGGTCTCTACAATGAGCAGTTCTTC.

The chain employs TRBV2 and TRBJ1-6, with D possibly TRBD1 on 6 matching bases. The CDR3 sequence is 16 residues long. Trimming removed 2 bases at V and 4 bases at J, with 12 bases between. The germline V gene has CDR1 SNHLY and CDR2 FYNNEI. This CDR3 reads CASSERGALYNSPLHF. The CDR3 region has the DNA TGTGCCAGCAGTGAAAGGGGGGCCTTATATAATTCACCCCTCCACTTT.

The gene calls are TRBV5-1 and TRBJ1-2; D is undetermined. Germline loops: CDR1 SGHRS, CDR2 YFSETQ. This CDR3 region has 14 residues. V lost 4 bases, J lost 4 bases, and 14 bases lay in between. The CDR3 reads CASSQLGSSYGYTF. CDR3 nucleotides: TGCGCCAGCAGCCAGCTTGGGTCCAGCTATGGCTACACCTTC.

In its sample, this clone was seen once. This rearrangement joins TRBV7-2 to TRBJ1-2, with D tentatively TRBD1 (5 bases). Trimming cost V 0 bases and J 2 bases, with 7 bases left between them. There are 14 residues in the CDR3. Germline CDR1 is SGHTA and CDR2 is FQGNSA. In DNA form, the CDR3 reads TGTGCCAGCAGCTTAGCTCCAGGGAACTATGGCTACACCTTC. Amino acids: CASSLAPGNYGYTF. Full variable domain (missing parts from reference TRBV7-2 and TRBJ1-2): GAGVSQSPSNKVTEKGKDVELRCDPISGHTALYWYRQSLGQGLEFLIYFQGNSAPDKSGLPSDRFSAERTGGSVSTLTIQRTQQEDSAVYLCASSLAPGNYGYTFGSGTRLTVV.

The chain employs TRBV18 and TRBJ2-2; TRBD2 is a possible D gene (6 bases). Trimming took 3 bases from V and 4 from J, leaving 9 bases between them. CDR3 length equals 14 residues. Germline CDR1 reads KGHSH; CDR2 reads LQKENI. CDR3 amino acids: CASSPTRGTGELFF. The CDR3 DNA follows: TGTGCCAGCTCACCCACGCGGGGCACCGGGGAGCTGTTTTTT. Full variable domain (remainder filled in from reference TRBV18 and TRBJ2-2): NAGVMQNPRHLVRRRGQEARLRCSPMKGHSHVYWYRQLPEEGLKFMVYLQKENIIDESGMPKERFSAEFPKEGPSILRIQQVVRGDSAAYFCASSPTRGTGELFFGEGSRLTVL.

The rearrangement joins TRBV7-2 to TRBJ1-2; the D is unclear. The CDR3 covers 13 residues. Germline CDR1 is SGHTA and CDR2 is FQGNSA. V gave up 5 bases and J gave up 0 bases, with 7 bases separating them. The CDR3 spells CASSPDANYGYTF. In DNA, the CDR3 is TGTGCCAGCAGCCCGGATGCTAACTATGGCTACACCTTC.

The chain combines TRBV29-1 with TRBJ1-2; maybe TRBD1 (5 bases). V shed 6 bases and J shed 3 bases, with 17 bases lying between them. The CDR3 loop spans 14 amino acids. Germline V gene data show CDR1 as SQVTM and CDR2 as ANQGSEA. CDR3 DNA sequence: TGCAGCGTCGAGAGGGGCCGCGGGGACTATGGCTACACCTTC. As protein: CSVERGRGDYGYTF.